Included here is one TCR beta chain sequence, with context. The CDR3 contains 15 residues. The germline V gene has CDR1 SEHNR and CDR2 FQNEAQ (reference sequence). V dropped 5 bases and J dropped 2; count of bases not matched to a gene: 6. Only in-frame clones appear in the TCRdb table, and some are missing; sequencing was by immunoSEQ multiplex PCR. Of some 200,000 clones in the sample, 88% are singletons; the top ten hold around 1.4%. The sample originates from a study of blood T cell repertoires in COVID-19. The specimen sequenced was peripheral blood. The TCR sequence derives from a man in his late teens or twenties with active or convalescent COVID-19. The rearrangement joins TRBV7-9 to TRBJ2-3; 8 positions agree with TRBD2. The CDR3 coding sequence is TGTGCCAGCAGCCAGGGACTAGTCTTCACAGATACGCAGTATTTT. This gives the protein CASSQGLVFTDTQYF.